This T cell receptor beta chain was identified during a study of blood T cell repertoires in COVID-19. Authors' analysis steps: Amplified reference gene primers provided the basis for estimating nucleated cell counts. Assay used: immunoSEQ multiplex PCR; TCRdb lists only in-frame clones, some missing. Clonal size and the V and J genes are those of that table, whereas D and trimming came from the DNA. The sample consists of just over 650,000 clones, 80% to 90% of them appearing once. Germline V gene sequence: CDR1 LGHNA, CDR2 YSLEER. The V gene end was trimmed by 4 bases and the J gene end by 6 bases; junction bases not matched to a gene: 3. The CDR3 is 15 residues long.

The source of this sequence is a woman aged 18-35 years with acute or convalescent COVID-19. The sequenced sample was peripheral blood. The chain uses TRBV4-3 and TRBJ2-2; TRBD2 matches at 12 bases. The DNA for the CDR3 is TGCGCCAGCAGCCCCCTAGCGGGGGGGCCCGGGGAGCTGTTTTTT. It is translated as CASSPLAGGPGELFF.